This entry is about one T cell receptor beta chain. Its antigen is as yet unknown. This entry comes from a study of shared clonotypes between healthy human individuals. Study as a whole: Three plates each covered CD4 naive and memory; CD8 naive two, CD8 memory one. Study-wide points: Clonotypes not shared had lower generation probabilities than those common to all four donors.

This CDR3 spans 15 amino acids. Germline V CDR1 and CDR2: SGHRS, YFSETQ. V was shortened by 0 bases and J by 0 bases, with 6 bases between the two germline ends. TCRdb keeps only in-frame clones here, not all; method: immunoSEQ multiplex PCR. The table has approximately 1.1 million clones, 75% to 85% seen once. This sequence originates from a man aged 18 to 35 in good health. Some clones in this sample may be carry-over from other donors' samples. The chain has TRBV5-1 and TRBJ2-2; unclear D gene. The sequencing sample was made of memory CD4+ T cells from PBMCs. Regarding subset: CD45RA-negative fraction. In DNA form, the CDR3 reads TGCGCCAGCAGCTTGGGGGTCTCGAACACCGGGGAGCTGTTTTTT. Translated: CASSLGVSNTGELFF.